Following are 24 T cell receptor beta chains from one sample sequenced in a study of blood T cell repertoires in COVID-19. Assay: immunoSEQ multiplex PCR; the TCRdb copy retains only in-frame clones and omits some. The sample lists some 97,000 clones; 80% to 90% were seen once. The sequencing input was PBMCs or T cells enriched from blood (not recorded which). The receptor source for this set is a woman in her forties or fifties who had recovered from COVID-19.

This chain links TRBV7-3 with TRBJ2-3; 9 bases line up with TRBD2. CDR1 is SGHTA, CDR2 FQGTGA, per germline. The junction had 11 bases not matched to a gene; V was cut back by 2 bases and J by 2 bases. The CDR3 spans 18 residues. The CDR3 nucleotides are TGTGCCAGCAGCTTATTTCCTAGCGGGACGGGGGCCACAGATACGCAGTATTTT. This codes for CASSLFPSGTGATDTQYF.

This chain links TRBV29-1 with TRBJ2-3; possibly TRBD2 for D (5 bases). V lost 6 bases to trimming and J lost 3 bases, with 10 bases between them. Germline values: CDR1 SQVTM, CDR2 ANQGSEA. The CDR3 extends over 12 amino acids. The CDR3 coding sequence is TGCAGCGTGGATCCGGGGACAGATACGCAGTATTTT. Protein sequence: CSVDPGTDTQYF.

The chain uses TRBV5-1 and TRBJ1-1; 7 bases align to TRBD1. CDR1 and CDR2 (germline): SGHRS, YFSETQ. This CDR3 has 14 amino acids. V shed 3 bases, J shed 0 bases, and the junction held 2 bases outside the gene matches. DNA of the CDR3: TGCGCCAGCAGCTCAGGGGGAATGAACACTGAAGCTTTCTTT. Translation gives CASSSGGMNTEAFF.

The chain joins TRBV6-1 to TRBJ2-5; D not resolved. CDR3 length equals 13 residues. In germline, CDR1 is MNHNS, CDR2 SASEGT. V lost 1 base and J 1 base, leaving 4 bases between the germline ends. The CDR3 spells CASSEDRQETQYF. The DNA for the CDR3 is TGTGCCAGCAGTGAAGATCGCCAAGAGACCCAGTACTTC.

This clone was seen a handful of times. This chain connects TRBV10-1 to TRBJ1-1; 8 bases map to TRBD1. This CDR3 is built from 14 residues. J was trimmed by 0 bases and V by 6 bases; bases with no gene match: 3. CDR1 is WNHNN, CDR2 SYGVQD, per germline (reference sequence). The CDR3 loop is CASRPDRVNTEAFF. The CDR3 bases are TGCGCCAGCAGGCCGGACAGGGTGAACACTGAAGCTTTCTTT.

The J gene is TRBJ1-1, the V gene TRBV6-5; the D gene is possibly TRBD1 (6 bases). Germline values: CDR1 MNHEY, CDR2 SVGAGI. Trimming stripped 2 bases from V and 0 bases from J, with 7 bases between. This CDR3 has 14 residues. CDR3 residues: CASSYQGLNTEAFF. The CDR3, as DNA: TGTGCCAGCAGTTACCAGGGGTTGAACACTGAAGCTTTCTTT.

This clone was seen only a few times. The chain has TRBV27 and TRBJ2-6; D is possibly TRBD1 (5 bases). Germline loops: CDR1 MNHEY, CDR2 SMNVEV (reference sequence). The CDR3 is made up of 18 amino acids. V was shortened by 2 bases and J by 0 bases, with 14 bases between the two germline ends. The CDR3 loop is CASSLQGPRHSGANVLTF. The CDR3 DNA reads TGTGCCAGCAGTTTACAGGGCCCTCGGCACTCTGGGGCCAACGTCCTGACTTTC.

This clone was counted a single time. The chain recombines TRBV4-1 with TRBJ1-4; 7 nucleotides match TRBD1. The length of the CDR3 is 16 residues. Unmatched junction bases numbered 12, after V lost 3 bases and J lost 8 bases. CDR1 is MGHRA, CDR2 YSYEKL, per germline. This CDR3 reads CASSQALDRRREKLFF. The CDR3 coding sequence is TGCGCCAGCAGCCAGGCCCTGGACAGGAGGCGCGAAAAACTGTTTTTT.

The V and J genes are TRBV12-3 or TRBV12-4 and TRBJ2-5, with 7 bases identical to TRBD1. V gave up 6 bases and J gave up 1 base; unmatched junction bases: 2. The CDR3 sequence is 13 residues long. Written as DNA, the CDR3 is TGTGCCAGCAGCCGGGACAGCCAAGAGACCCAGTACTTC. Protein sequence: CASSRDSQETQYF.

This chain links TRBV7-9 with TRBJ1-4; 10 positions match TRBD1. The CDR3 sequence is 15 residues long. Germline V gene sequence: CDR1 SEHNR, CDR2 FQNEAQ (reference sequence). Germline trimming cut 6 bases from V and 8 bases from J; bases unmatched to any gene: 9. CDR3 sequence: CASRDTGTGVEKLFF. In nucleotides, the CDR3 is TGTGCCAGCAGGGATACCGGGACAGGGGTGGAAAAACTGTTTTTT.

The V and J genes are TRBV29-1 and TRBJ1-1, with D hard to call. The CDR3 length is 13 residues. Trimming left V 3 bases short and J 1 base short, with 9 bases between. Germline V gene sequence: CDR1 SQVTM, CDR2 ANQGSEA. The CDR3 DNA reads as TGCAGCGTTGATACAGCCTCGAACACTGAAGCTTTCTTT. This gives the protein CSVDTASNTEAFF.

V and J are TRBV28 and TRBJ1-2; TRBD1 is a possible D gene (6 bases). Deletions cut 6 bases from V and 4 bases from J, with 9 bases between. CDR3 length: 12 amino acids. The germline gives CDR1 MDHEN, CDR2 SYDVKM. CDR3: CASSPTGYGYTF. For the CDR3, the DNA is TGTGCCAGCAGCCCGACAGGCTATGGCTACACCTTC.

V gene TRBV5-4 combines with J gene TRBJ2-5; tentatively, D is TRBD1 (5 bases). Per the germline V gene, CDR1 is SGHNT and CDR2 is YYREEE (reference sequence). The CDR3 sequence is 16 residues long. V was trimmed by 0 bases and J by 1 base, leaving 13 bases between them. CDR3 sequence: CASSLGQLSTQETQYF. CDR3 DNA: TGTGCCAGCAGCTTGGGACAGCTCTCAACCCAAGAGACCCAGTACTTC.

The rearrangement uses TRBV11-1 and TRBJ2-7; TRBD2 is a possible D gene (6 bases). CDR3 length: 15 amino acids. The V gene lost 1 base and the J gene lost 2 bases, with 12 bases spanning the gap. Germline loops: CDR1 SGHAT, CDR2 FQDESV (reference sequence). CDR3 nucleotide sequence: TGTGCCAGCAGCTTAGTTGGCGGGACCGCCTACGAGCAGTACTTC. Its protein product is CASSLVGGTAYEQYF.

This clone has only one observation. The CDR3 DNA reads TGTGCCAGCAGCCTCAGGACAGGGGATCGGCAGCCCCAGCATTTT. Protein: CASSLRTGDRQPQHF. This chain joins TRBV6-5 and TRBJ1-5; 9 bases are a match to TRBD1. CDR1 is MNHEY and CDR2 is SVGAGI in the germline V gene. CDR3 length: 15 amino acids. V shed 6 bases and J 7 bases; nucleotides not matched to a gene: 10.

The rearrangement links TRBV3-1 (or the pseudogene TRBV3-2) to TRBJ2-7; D might be TRBD2 (6 bases). Germline assignment: CDR1 LGHDT and CDR2 YNNKEL (reference sequence). V lost 3 bases to trimming and J lost 6 bases, with 9 bases between them. The CDR3 extends over 12 amino acids. The CDR3 sequence is CASSHGGTEQYF. CDR3 sequence (DNA): TGTGCCAGCAGCCACGGAGGGACCGAGCAGTACTTC.

The rearrangement uses TRBV5-4 and TRBJ1-3, with D perhaps TRBD1 (6 bases). The germline gives CDR1 SGHNT, CDR2 YYREEE (reference sequence). V dropped 4 bases and J dropped 2 bases, with 16 bases sitting between them. The CDR3 extends over 16 amino acids. For the CDR3, the DNA is TGTGCCAGCAGCACCCTAGGGGGGGCAGCTGGAAACACCATATATTTT. This encodes CASSTLGGAAGNTIYF.

V is TRBV19 and J is TRBJ2-1, with D perhaps matching TRBD1 (6 bases). The CDR3 runs 13 residues. Germline CDR1 is LNHDA and CDR2 is SQIVND (reference sequence). V was pared by 3 bases and J by 4 bases, with 7 bases between. The CDR3 spells CASSMDSYNEQFF. The CDR3 coding sequence is TGTGCCAGTAGTATGGACAGTTACAATGAGCAGTTCTTC.

The chain joins TRBV7-2 to TRBJ2-3; 11 bases line up with TRBD2. The CDR3 is 18 residues long. Germline loops: CDR1 SGHTA, CDR2 FQGNSA. The V segment lost 4 bases and the J segment 6 bases; nucleotides outside the gene matches: 15. Written as DNA, the CDR3 is TGTGCCAGCAGCTCCCCCCGGATTAGCGGGAGGGCCCGGGATACGCAGTATTTT. Translating gives CASSSPRISGRARDTQYF.

V gene TRBV7-8 combines with J gene TRBJ2-7; no clear D. The CDR3 covers 12 residues. V lost 5 bases and J lost 5, with 10 bases in between. Looked up from germline, CDR1 is SGHVS and CDR2 is FQNEAQ. DNA for the CDR3: TGTGCCAGCAGCCCCGAGAGAGACGAGCAGTACTTC. It translates to CASSPERDEQYF.

The sample holds one count of this clone. The chain combines TRBV5-1 with TRBJ1-2; D uncertain. The CDR3 runs 14 residues. In germline, CDR1 is SGHRS, CDR2 YFSETQ. Trimming removed 0 bases at V and 0 bases at J, with 6 bases between. The CDR3 loop is CASSLDRANYGYTF. The CDR3, as DNA: TGCGCCAGCAGCTTGGATAGAGCTAACTATGGCTACACCTTC.

This chain links TRBV3-1 (or the pseudogene TRBV3-2) with TRBJ1-4; no clear D. The CDR3 is 11 residues long. The germline V gene has CDR1 LGHDT and CDR2 YNNKEL (reference sequence). Trimming removed 5 bases at V and 8 bases at J, with 6 bases between. CDR3 region: CASSAREKLFF. In DNA, the CDR3 is TGTGCCAGCAGCGCCAGAGAAAAACTGTTTTTT.

The rearrangement uses TRBV2 and TRBJ1-1; D unclear. Germline values: CDR1 SNHLY, CDR2 FYNNEI. V lost 9 bases, J lost 2 bases, and 13 bases lay in between. The CDR3 consists of 13 residues. Here the CDR3 reads CASGLDGNTEAFF. Written as DNA, the CDR3 is TGTGCCAGTGGGCTTGACGGAAACACTGAAGCTTTCTTT.

The chain has TRBV7-3 and TRBJ2-1; tentatively, D is TRBD2 (6 bases). CDR1 is SGHTA, CDR2 FQGTGA, per germline. Deletions cut 2 bases from V and 4 bases from J, with 9 bases between. This CDR3 has 14 residues. The CDR3 region is CASSLDAGYNEQFF. Written as DNA, the CDR3 is TGTGCCAGCAGCTTAGACGCGGGATACAATGAGCAGTTCTTC.